The 24 T cell receptor beta chains in this list originate from one sample, sequenced in a study of Graves' ophthalmopathy and Graves' hyperthyroidism. RNA transcripts served as template for amplifying TCR beta CDR3 sequences. HTBI-primed RT-PCR formed the first round, and a multiplex PCR formed the second. Each CDR3 protein is one row after TCRdb ran MiXCR on the multiplex PCR reads. The sample includes hundreds of thousands of distinct CDR3 sequences, about 24% of them seen just once. Sequencing used peripheral blood. Receptors originate from a woman between 18 and 30 years old with stable Graves' hyperthyroidism. Some clones in this sample may be carry-over from other donors' samples.

This clonotype was recorded many times. V usage is TRBV20-1 and J usage is TRBJ1-1, with no clear D. The germline V gene has CDR1 DFQATT and CDR2 SNEGSKA (reference sequence). The CDR3 contains 11 residues. The CDR3 region has the DNA TGCGGTACTAAAGCTATAAGGGAAGCTTTCTTT. Translated, it gives CGTKAIREAFF.

The J gene is TRBJ1-6, the V gene TRBV6-2 or TRBV6-3; D might be TRBD1 (6 bases). From germline, CDR1 is MNHEY and CDR2 SVGEGT. Trimming stripped 11 bases from V and 7 bases from J, with 18 bases between. The CDR3 is made up of 14 amino acids. This CDR3 reads CAGRIGQQNSPLHF. CDR3 DNA sequence: TGTGCCGGACGTATTGGACAGCAGAATTCACCCCTCCACTTT.

With regard to this clonotype: A much bigger clone sits one base away, suggesting this may be a read error. This CDR3 is missing its conserved last phenylalanine or tryptophan, likely due to a read error. V is TRBV11-2 and J is TRBJ1-3, with D hard to call. Looked up from germline, CDR1 is SGHAT and CDR2 is FQNNGV. The V end lost 1 base, the J end lost 2 bases, and 12 bases lay between the germline ends. The CDR3 covers 16 residues. The CDR3, as DNA: TGTGCCAGCAGCTTAGTTGGCAGGTCGACTGGAAACACCATATATGTT. Its protein product is CASSLVGRSTGNTIYV.

This chain connects TRBV12-3 or TRBV12-4 to TRBJ1-2, with 9 bases that match TRBD1. V lost 10 bases and J lost 4; bases outside the gene matches: 13. The CDR3 runs to 15 residues. The CDR3 DNA sequence: TGTGCCACCTTAAGCCGGGACAGGGCTGTCTATGGCTACACCTTC. Translation gives CATLSRDRAVYGYTF.

This clonotype showed up many times. This chain links TRBV20-1 with TRBJ1-2; D unresolved. Per the germline V gene, CDR1 is DFQATT and CDR2 is SNEGSKA (reference sequence). The V and J ends lost 2 bases and 4 bases respectively, with 11 bases between them. This CDR3 is 13 amino acids long. CDR3 sequence reads: CSARHSSTYGYTF. For the CDR3, the DNA is TGCAGTGCTAGACACAGCTCAACCTATGGCTACACCTTC.

This clonotype occurred many times. The chain recombines TRBV11-2 with TRBJ1-2; no firm D call. The CDR3 has 13 residues. Per germline, CDR1 SGHAT and CDR2 FQNNGV. V was cut by 0 bases and J by 4 bases, with 6 bases left in between. CDR3 protein: CASSLESVYGYTF. In DNA form, the CDR3 reads TGTGCCAGCAGCTTAGAATCAGTCTATGGCTACACCTTC.

This clonotype appeared a few times. The V and J genes are TRBV5-6 and TRBJ2-7; tentatively, D is TRBD2 (5 bases). This CDR3 has 14 residues. Trimming removed 1 base at V and 7 bases at J, with 15 bases between. Germline V lookup: CDR1 SGHDT, CDR2 YYEEEE. CDR3 DNA: TGTGCCAGCAGCTTGTTGGACTCCCCCTTTGAGCAGTACTTC. This encodes CASSLLDSPFEQYF.

In its sample, this clonotype was seen many times. The chain is built from TRBV6-5 and TRBJ1-2, with 7 nucleotides matching TRBD1. With V trimmed by 7 bases and J by 7 bases, 9 bases remained unmatched. Germline V lookup: CDR1 MNHEY, CDR2 SVGAGI. The CDR3 totals 13 residues. Written as DNA, the CDR3 is TGTGCCAGCAAAAGAGGACAGGACCGTGGCTACACCTTC. This codes for CASKRGQDRGYTF.

Comments on this clonotype: This may stem from a read error, because a much larger clone lies one nucleotide away. The chain employs TRBV7-2 and TRBJ1-2, with TRBD1 as a possible D gene (6 bases). The germline V gene encodes CDR1 SGHTA and CDR2 FQGNSA. The length of the CDR3 is 17 residues. In DNA, the CDR3 is TGTGCCAGCAGCTTAGCGAGGGGGGCAAATGCGAACTATGTCTACACCTTC. The encoded protein is CASSLARGANANYVYTF.

This clonotype showed up just once. The V gene is TRBV24-1, the J gene TRBJ2-7, with D hard to call. The CDR3 runs 11 residues. V was cut by 0 bases and J by 8 bases, with 4 bases left in between. Germline lookup yields CDR1 KGHDR and CDR2 SFDVKD. The CDR3 here is CATSDLRQQYF. As DNA, the CDR3 is TGTGCCACCAGTGATTTGAGGCAGCAGTACTTC.

This clonotype was seen ten or more times. The V and J genes are TRBV11-2 and TRBJ2-2, with 7 bases aligning to TRBD1. The CDR3 extends over 17 amino acids. V trimming: 0 bases; J trimming: 6 bases; junction bases outside the gene matches: 10. Germline lookup yields CDR1 SGHAT and CDR2 FQNNGV. CDR3 loop: CASSLDSLTGSAGELFF. The CDR3 coding sequence is TGTGCCAGCAGCTTAGATTCTTTGACAGGGTCGGCCGGGGAGCTGTTTTTT.

This clonotype was counted ten times or more. The V and J genes are TRBV6-5 and TRBJ1-2; 7 bases agree with TRBD1. There are 14 residues in the CDR3. The V gene end was trimmed by 2 bases and the J gene end by 4 bases; junction bases not matched to a gene: 4. The V gene's germline CDR1 is MNHEY and CDR2 SVGAGI. CDR3 coding DNA: TGTGCCAGCAGTTACGGAGGGGGCCGCTATGGCTACACCTTC. Amino acid sequence: CASSYGGGRYGYTF.

This clonotype showed up many times. The chain combines TRBV3-1 with TRBJ2-7; TRBD1 aligns across 11 bases. V gave up 1 base and J gave up 6 bases; unmatched junction bases: 5. Germline V gene data show CDR1 as LGHDT and CDR2 as YNNKEL (reference sequence). CDR3 length equals 15 residues. This CDR3 is CASSQASGTGGEQYF. DNA of the CDR3: TGTGCCAGCAGCCAAGCCTCCGGGACAGGGGGCGAGCAGTACTTC.

This clonotype was found a few times. V and J are TRBV28 and TRBJ1-2, with D maybe TRBD1 (6 bases). Germline assignment: CDR1 MDHEN and CDR2 SYDVKM. The CDR3 contains 14 residues. Deletions cut 5 bases from V and 1 base from J, with 11 bases between. CDR3 sequence: CASSAGHLNYGYTF. The CDR3 DNA reads TGTGCCAGCAGTGCGGGACACCTTAACTATGGCTACACCTTC.

In this sample, this clonotype turned up many times. This chain connects TRBV6-5 to TRBJ1-2; possibly TRBD1 for D (6 bases). Per germline, CDR1 MNHEY and CDR2 SVGAGI. The CDR3 consists of 13 residues. Trimming took off 2 bases at V and 6 bases at J, with 10 bases between the two ends. In DNA, the CDR3 is TGTGCCAGCAGTTACAGGGGGAGGGATGGCTACACCTTC. Its translation is CASSYRGRDGYTF.

The CDR3 sequence is CASSFGGGYQETQYF. In nucleotides, the CDR3 is TGTGCCAGCAGCTTTGGGGGGGGGTACCAAGAGACCCAGTACTTC. The chain couples TRBV5-6 to TRBJ2-5, with TRBD2 matching over 7 bases. Germline V gene sequence: CDR1 SGHDT, CDR2 YYEEEE. This CDR3 comprises 15 residues. V dropped 2 bases and J dropped 0; count of bases not matched to a gene: 4.

This clonotype was seen only a few times. The genes are TRBV11-2 and TRBJ1-1; D unresolved. Trimming stripped 2 bases from V and 3 bases from J, with 13 bases between. Per the germline V gene, CDR1 is SGHAT and CDR2 is FQNNGV. The CDR3 loop spans 15 amino acids. The CDR3 loop reads CASSLLSDGDTEAFF. CDR3 sequence (DNA): TGTGCCAGCAGCTTACTGTCTGACGGGGACACTGAAGCTTTCTTT.

This CDR3 is CASSLSENTGELFF. The CDR3 nucleotides are TGCGCCAGCAGCTTATCAGAGAACACCGGGGAGCTGTTTTTT. V gene TRBV5-1 combines with J gene TRBJ2-2; D gene unclear. The V and J ends lost 2 bases and 1 base respectively, with 6 bases between them. This CDR3 spans 14 amino acids. The V gene's germline CDR1 is SGHRS and CDR2 YFSETQ.

The chain joins TRBV6-5 to TRBJ2-7; 9 bases match TRBD2. The V gene end was trimmed by 2 bases and the J gene end by 5 bases; junction bases not matched to a gene: 4. CDR3 size: 14 residues. CDR1 is MNHEY and CDR2 is SVGAGI in the germline V gene. CDR3 protein: CASSYGLAQHEQYF. CDR3 sequence (DNA): TGTGCCAGCAGTTACGGACTAGCGCAACACGAGCAGTACTTC.

This clonotype was found many times. CDR3 nucleotides: TGCAGTGCTAGAGATGAGGACGTAGGGGGCGGCGGGGAGACCCAGTACTTC. This sequence encodes CSARDEDVGGGGETQYF. The V and J genes are TRBV20-1 and TRBJ2-5, with TRBD1 matching 7 bases. CDR3 length: 17 residues. With 0 bases clipped from V and 5 bases from J, the junction kept 15 bases outside the gene matches. CDR1 is DFQATT, CDR2 SNEGSKA, per germline (reference sequence).

The table lists this clonotype with many counts. V usage is TRBV29-1 and J usage is TRBJ1-5, with D possibly being TRBD1 (6 bases). CDR1 is SQVTM, CDR2 ANQGSEA, per germline. The V end lost 4 bases, the J end lost 6 bases, and 13 bases lay between the germline ends. The CDR3 loop spans 13 amino acids. CDR3 protein: CSVAPGASQPQHF. The CDR3 bases are TGCAGCGTTGCCCCAGGGGCTAGTCAGCCCCAGCATTTT.

This clonotype was observed at least ten times. The genes are TRBV12-3 or TRBV12-4 and TRBJ1-1; the D is unclear. This CDR3 region has 13 residues. The V and J ends lost 7 bases and 1 base respectively, with 10 bases between them. The CDR3 protein is CASTWATNTEAFF. CDR3 DNA sequence: TGTGCCAGCACTTGGGCCACGAACACTGAAGCTTTCTTT.

This rearrangement joins TRBV18 to TRBJ2-5; perhaps TRBD2 as D (7 bases). Germline V gene lookup returns CDR1 KGHSH and CDR2 LQKENI. CDR3 length: 14 amino acids. The V end was cut by 3 bases, the J end by 5 bases, with 13 bases between. As DNA, the CDR3 is TGTGCCAGCTCACCGGCGGGGGCGGTGGAGACCCAGTACTTC. Translation: CASSPAGAVETQYF.

The rearrangement uses TRBV7-9 and TRBJ1-6, with D possibly being TRBD1 (6 bases). Germline-derived CDR1 and CDR2 are SEHNR and FQNEAQ (reference sequence). Trimming took 5 bases from V and 13 from J, leaving 21 bases between them. The CDR3 consists of 15 residues. The CDR3, as DNA: TGTGCCAGCAGCCCCGGGGGCATTACCCACGGGCCCCTCCACTTT. This sequence encodes CASSPGGITHGPLHF. Filled out from reference TRBV7-9 and TRBJ1-6, the complete variable domain reads DTGVSQNPRHKITKRGQNVTFRCDPISEHNRLYWYRQTLGQGPEFLTYFQNEAQLEKSRLLSDRFSAERPKGSFSTLEIQRTEQGDSAMYLCASSPGGITHGPLHFGNGTRLTVT.